These T cell receptor beta chains were read from a single sample in a study of beta chain features in type 1 diabetes. The method was immunoSEQ multiplex PCR; TCRdb's version includes in-frame clones alone and lacks a portion of them. Of 130,000 to 150,000 clones in the sample, 40% to 60% were seen once. The sample was Tregs from blood. Receptors originate from a man in his late teens or twenties in good health. CDR3s include the opening cysteine and the closing phenylalanine or tryptophan. The D gene is left open where the match is weak. Rows may omit the clone size; those that give it use once, few, many or a size class.

few	TRBD1	TRBV2	TRBJ2-3	TGTGCCAGCAGTGTAGGACAGGGCACAGATACGCAGTATTTT	CASSVGQGTDTQYF
NA	TRBD1	TRBV7-3	TRBJ2-2	TGTGCCAGCAGCCTGACAGGGTTGGAGACCGGGGAGCTGTTTTTT	CASSLTGLETGELFF
NA	TRBD2	TRBV6-8	TRBJ2-3	TGTGCCCATGGGCGGGTAGCGGGGAACCGGAGAACAGATACGCAGTATTTT	CAHGRVAGNRRTDTQYF
NA	TRBD1	TRBV7-2	TRBJ1-2	TGTGCCAGCAGCTTAGTTGACAGGGCGGGCGGCTACACCTTC	CASSLVDRAGGYTF
NA	TRBD1	TRBV7-9	TRBJ1-1	TGTGCCAGCAGCTTAACAGGGGCGCGTCCGAACACTGAAGCTTTCTTT	CASSLTGARPNTEAFF
NA	NA	TRBV18	TRBJ2-1	TGTGCCAGCTCACCATCTTTTCCGGACAATGAGCAGTTCTTC	CASSPSFPDNEQFF
NA	TRBD1	TRBV28	TRBJ2-7	TGTGCCAGCAGTCCCTCCGGGACAGACGAGCAGTACTTC	CASSPSGTDEQYF
NA	TRBD2	TRBV7-3	TRBJ2-1	TGTGCCAGCAGCGGACTAGTCAATGAGCAGTTCTTC	CASSGLVNEQFF
NA	NA	TRBV29-1	TRBJ1-2	TGCAGCGTTGCAGGGTTCTATGGCTACACCTTC	CSVAGFYGYTF
NA	TRBD2	TRBV19	TRBJ2-1	TGTGCCAGTAGTCACCTAGCGGACAATGAGCAGTTCTTC	CASSHLADNEQFF
NA	TRBD2	TRBV5-4	TRBJ2-2	TGTGCCAGCAGCTGGACTAGCGGGAGAGGTGGGGAGCTGTTTTTT	CASSWTSGRGGELFF